One sample yielded the 3 T cell receptor beta chains listed below, sequenced in a study of blood T cell repertoires in COVID-19. This table comes from immunoSEQ multiplex PCR, and its TCRdb copy is limited to in-frame clones, with some not included. This table has around 250,000 clones, about 86% appearing once. The sequencing sample was made of PBMCs or T cells enriched from blood (not recorded which). The receptors were sampled from a man between 25 and 39 years old with acute COVID-19.

As to this clone: The identical CDR3 is also encoded by other nucleotide sequences in the sample. The rearrangement links TRBV9 to TRBJ1-1, with 9 bases identical to TRBD1. The CDR3 runs 15 residues. V lost 1 base and J lost 4; bases outside the gene matches: 5. Germline V gene lookup returns CDR1 SGDLS and CDR2 YYNGEE. CDR3 sequence reads: CASSVSDRGRTEAFF. In nucleotides, the CDR3 is TGTGCCAGCAGCGTATCGGACAGGGGTCGCACTGAAGCTTTCTTT.

The chain joins TRBV6-4 to TRBJ2-1, with TRBD2 matching over 14 bases. With V trimmed by 4 bases and J by 4 bases, 3 bases remained unmatched. The germline V gene has CDR1 MRHNA and CDR2 SNTAGT. CDR3 size: 16 residues. The CDR3 loop is CASSGTSGGTYNEQFF. The CDR3 DNA follows: TGTGCCAGCAGTGGGACTAGCGGGGGGACTTACAATGAGCAGTTCTTC.

The gene calls are TRBV25-1 and TRBJ1-1; 10 nucleotides line up with TRBD1. V shed 3 bases, J shed 3 bases, and the junction held 4 bases outside the gene matches. The CDR3 is 15 residues long. CDR1 MGHDK and CDR2 SYGVNS come from the germline V gene. The CDR3 nucleotides read TGTGCCAGCAGTGACGACAGGGGGCGTTACACTGAAGCTTTCTTT. Its protein product is CASSDDRGRYTEAFF.